This T cell receptor (beta chain) was documented in a study of Ad26.COV2.S vaccination and SARS-CoV-2 variants. Looking at the study overall: This donor came from the COV1001 trial of Ad26.COV2.S. Intramuscular Ad26.COV2.S at 5x10^10 or 1x10^11 viral particles.

Treatment meaning: around 19 received Ad26.COV2.S at low or high dose, single or two shots; about 5 received placebo; per-sample allocation not given. Specimen acquisition occurred on day 63 following the initial vaccine or placebo injection. Vaccination employed an Ad26 vector expressing the Wuhan-strain SARS-CoV-2 spike. The table came from immunoSEQ multiplex PCR; TCRdb's copy has only in-frame clones and leaves some out. The sample shows 380,000 or so clones, about 88% of them seen only once. Study-wide points: From the TCR breadth and depth analyses, total T cell responses may have been underestimated.

A note on this clone: As yet, its antigen is unknown.

The source is a person between 18 and 65 years old who received the Ad26.COV2.S COVID-19 vaccine or a placebo. The material was peripheral blood, obtained in a trial of Ad26.COV2.S vaccine versus placebo.

The CDR3: CASSLSWEFAFF. In nucleotides, the CDR3 is TGTGCCAGCAGTTTATCTTGGGAGTTCGCTTTCTTT. The chain has TRBV28 and TRBJ1-1; no clear D gene. Germline-derived CDR1 and CDR2 are MDHEN and SYDVKM. There are 12 residues in the CDR3. V shed 1 base and J shed 11 bases, with 11 bases lying between them.